The clone carrying this T cell receptor (beta chain) has a single count. TCRdb keeps only in-frame clones here, not all; method: immunoSEQ multiplex PCR. The sample includes approximately 100,000 clones, 75% to 90% of them seen just once. The CDR3 runs to 18 residues. The V end lost 0 bases, the J end lost 1 base, and 19 bases lay between the germline ends. Germline CDR1 is SGDLS and CDR2 is YYNGEE. This entry belongs to a study of blood T cell repertoires in COVID-19. The V and J genes are TRBV9 and TRBJ1-1; possibly TRBD1 for D (5 bases). The receptor was isolated from a man between 60 and 75 years old with acute or convalescent COVID-19. Sequencing used peripheral blood. CDR3 residues: CASSVAPRQGGGNTEAFF. The CDR3 nucleotides read TGTGCCAGCAGCGTAGCCCCCCGGCAGGGTGGTGGGAACACTGAAGCTTTCTTT.